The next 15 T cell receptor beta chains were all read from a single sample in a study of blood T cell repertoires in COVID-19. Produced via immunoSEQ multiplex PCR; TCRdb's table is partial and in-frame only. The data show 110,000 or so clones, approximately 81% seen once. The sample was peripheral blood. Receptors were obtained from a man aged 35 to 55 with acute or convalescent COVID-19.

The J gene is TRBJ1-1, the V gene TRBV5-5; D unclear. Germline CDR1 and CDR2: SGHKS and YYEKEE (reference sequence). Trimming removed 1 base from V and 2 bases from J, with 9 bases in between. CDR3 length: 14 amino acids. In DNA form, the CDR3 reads TGTGCCAGCAGCTTGATCGGGATTAACACTGAAGCTTTCTTT. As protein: CASSLIGINTEAFF. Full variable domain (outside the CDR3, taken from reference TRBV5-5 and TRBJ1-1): DAGVTQSPTHLIKTRGQQVTLRCSPISGHKSVSWYQQVLGQGPQFIFQYYEKEERGRGNFPDRFSARQFPNYSSELNVNALLLGDSALYLCASSLIGINTEAFFGQGTRLTVV.

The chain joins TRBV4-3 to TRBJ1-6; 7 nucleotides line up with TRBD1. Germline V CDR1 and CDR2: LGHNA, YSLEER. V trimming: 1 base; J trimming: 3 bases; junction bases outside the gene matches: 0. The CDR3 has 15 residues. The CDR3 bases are TGCGCCAGCAGCCAAGGGACAGGCTATAATTCACCCCTCCACTTT. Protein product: CASSQGTGYNSPLHF.

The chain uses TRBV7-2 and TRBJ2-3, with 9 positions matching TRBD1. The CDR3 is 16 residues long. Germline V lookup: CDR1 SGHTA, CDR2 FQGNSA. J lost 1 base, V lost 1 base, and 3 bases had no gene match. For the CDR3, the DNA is TGTGCCAGCAGCTTAGTTTGGACAGGGGGCACAGATACGCAGTATTTT. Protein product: CASSLVWTGGTDTQYF.

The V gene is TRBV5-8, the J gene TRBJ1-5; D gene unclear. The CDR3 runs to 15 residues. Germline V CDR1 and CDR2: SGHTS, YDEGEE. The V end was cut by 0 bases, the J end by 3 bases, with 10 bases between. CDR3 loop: CASSLEGEYNQPQHF. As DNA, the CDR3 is TGTGCCAGCAGCTTGGAGGGAGAATACAATCAGCCCCAGCATTTT.

CDR3 nucleotide sequence: TGTGCCAGCTCCCAAGACCGACTAGTTGAAAAACTGTTTTTT. Amino acid sequence: CASSQDRLVEKLFF. The chain carries TRBV18 and TRBJ1-4, with D unresolved. Deletions cut 6 bases from V and 7 bases from J, with 15 bases between. The CDR3 is made up of 14 amino acids. Germline V gene data show CDR1 as KGHSH and CDR2 as LQKENI.

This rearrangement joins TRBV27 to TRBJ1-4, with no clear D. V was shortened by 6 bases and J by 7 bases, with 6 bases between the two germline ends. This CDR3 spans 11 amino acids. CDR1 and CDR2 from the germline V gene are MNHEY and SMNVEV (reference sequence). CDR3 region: CASRRGEKLFF. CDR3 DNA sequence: TGTGCCAGCAGACGGGGTGAAAAACTGTTTTTT.

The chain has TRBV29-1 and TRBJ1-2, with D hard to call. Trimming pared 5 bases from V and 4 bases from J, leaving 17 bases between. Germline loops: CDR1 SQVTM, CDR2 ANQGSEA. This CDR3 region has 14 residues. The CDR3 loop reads CSVLNSISRYGYTF. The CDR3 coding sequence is TGCAGCGTTCTGAATTCTATAAGTCGCTATGGCTACACCTTC.

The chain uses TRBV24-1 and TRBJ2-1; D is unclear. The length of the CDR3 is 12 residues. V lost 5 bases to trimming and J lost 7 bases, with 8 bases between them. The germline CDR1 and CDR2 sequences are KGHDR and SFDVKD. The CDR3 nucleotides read TGTGCCACCAGTGTGCAGGCTAATGAGCAGTTCTTC. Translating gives CATSVQANEQFF.

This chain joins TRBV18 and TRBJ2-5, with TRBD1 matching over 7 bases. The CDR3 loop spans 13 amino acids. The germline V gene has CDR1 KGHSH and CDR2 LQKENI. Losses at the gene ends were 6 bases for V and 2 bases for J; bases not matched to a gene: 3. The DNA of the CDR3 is TGTGCCAGCTCCGCACAGGGGCAAGAGACCCAGTACTTC. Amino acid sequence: CASSAQGQETQYF. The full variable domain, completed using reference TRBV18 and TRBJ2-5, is NAGVMQNPRHLVRRRGQEARLRCSPMKGHSHVYWYRQLPEEGLKFMVYLQKENIIDESGMPKERFSAEFPKEGPSILRIQQVVRGDSAAYFCASSAQGQETQYFGPGTRLLVL.

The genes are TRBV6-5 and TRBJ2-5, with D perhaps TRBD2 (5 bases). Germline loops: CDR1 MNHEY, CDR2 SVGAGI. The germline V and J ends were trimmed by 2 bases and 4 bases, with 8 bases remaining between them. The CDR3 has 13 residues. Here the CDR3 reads CASSYGGRETQYF. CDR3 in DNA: TGTGCCAGCAGTTACGGAGGAAGAGAGACCCAGTACTTC.

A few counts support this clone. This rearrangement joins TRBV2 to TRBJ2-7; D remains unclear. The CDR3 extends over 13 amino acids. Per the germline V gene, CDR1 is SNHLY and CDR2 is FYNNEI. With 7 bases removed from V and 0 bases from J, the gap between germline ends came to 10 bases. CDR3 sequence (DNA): TGTGCCAGCATGTACAGAGACTCCTACGAGCAGTACTTC. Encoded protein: CASMYRDSYEQYF.

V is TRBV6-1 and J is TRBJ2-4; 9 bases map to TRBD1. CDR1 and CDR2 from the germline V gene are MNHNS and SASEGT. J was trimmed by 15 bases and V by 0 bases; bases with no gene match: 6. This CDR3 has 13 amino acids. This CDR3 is CASSEAGQGAGYF. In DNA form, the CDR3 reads TGTGCCAGCAGTGAAGCGGGACAGGGAGCAGGGTACTTC.

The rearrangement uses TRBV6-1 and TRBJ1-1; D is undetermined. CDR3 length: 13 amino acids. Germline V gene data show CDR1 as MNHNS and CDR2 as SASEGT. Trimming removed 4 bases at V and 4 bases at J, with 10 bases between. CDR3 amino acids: CASSAAAVTEAFF. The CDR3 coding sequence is TGTGCCAGCAGTGCAGCGGCGGTCACTGAAGCTTTCTTT.

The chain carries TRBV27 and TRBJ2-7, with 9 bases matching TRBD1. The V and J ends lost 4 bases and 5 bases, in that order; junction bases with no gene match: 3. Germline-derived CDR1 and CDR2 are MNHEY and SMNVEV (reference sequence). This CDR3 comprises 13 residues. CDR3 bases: TGTGCCAGCAGTTGGGGACAGGGAAACGAGCAGTACTTC. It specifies CASSWGQGNEQYF.

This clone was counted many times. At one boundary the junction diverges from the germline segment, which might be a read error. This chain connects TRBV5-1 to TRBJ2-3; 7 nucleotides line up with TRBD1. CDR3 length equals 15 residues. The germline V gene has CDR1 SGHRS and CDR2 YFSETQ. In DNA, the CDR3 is TGCGCCAGCCGCTTAGACAGGGACCACACAGATACGCAGTATTTT. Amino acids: CASRLDRDHTDTQYF.